A single sample gave rise to the 17 T cell receptor beta chains below, sequenced in a study of control samples from healthy donors and cancer patients. Here immunoSEQ multiplex PCR was the method, and the copy in TCRdb shows in-frame clones only, minus some. The table includes 40,000 or so clones, around 83% detected once. Source material: PBMCs. The source is an older woman with lung cancer.

The chain is built from TRBV12-5 and TRBJ2-1, with 11 bases that match TRBD2. Germline CDR1 LGHNT, CDR2 FRNRAP. This CDR3 region has 18 residues. V dropped 1 base and J dropped 6; count of bases not matched to a gene: 11. CDR3 DNA: TGTGCTAGTGGTTTGGGCACATTCCTAGCGGGAGGTGGCAATGAGCAGTTCTTC. It is translated as CASGLGTFLAGGGNEQFF. Full variable domain (rest looked up from reference TRBV12-5 and TRBJ2-1): DARVTQTPRHKVTEMGQEVTMRCQPILGHNTVFWYRQTMMQGLELLAYFRNRAPLDDSGMPKDRFSAEMPDATLATLKIQPSEPRDSAVYFCASGLGTFLAGGGNEQFFGPGTRLTVL.

The chain is built from TRBV7-8 and TRBJ2-7; TRBD1 aligns across 7 bases. CDR1 is SGHVS and CDR2 is FQNEAQ in the germline V gene. This CDR3 comprises 17 residues. Trimming at V came to 6 bases and at J to 5 bases, leaving 19 bases not matched to a gene. CDR3 amino acids: CASSSTYTGTVIDEQYF. CDR3 nucleotides: TGTGCCAGCAGTTCTACTTATACCGGGACAGTGATCGACGAGCAGTACTTC.

The chain joins TRBV11-2 to TRBJ2-5; D unclear. This CDR3 has 11 residues. Germline CDR1 is SGHAT and CDR2 is FQNNGV. The V end was cut by 0 bases, the J end by 7 bases, with 3 bases between. The CDR3 DNA follows: TGTGCCAGCAGCTTAGATATGACCCAGTACTTC. Encoded protein: CASSLDMTQYF.

This clone was recorded once. The J gene is TRBJ2-5, the V gene TRBV9; D possibly corresponds to TRBD1 (6 bases). Deletions cut 2 bases from V and 4 bases from J, with 12 bases between. Germline V CDR1 and CDR2: SGDLS, YYNGEE. This CDR3 is 14 amino acids long. The CDR3 bases are TGTGCCAGCAGCGTCAGGGGTTATCGAGAGACCCAGTACTTC. Amino acid sequence: CASSVRGYRETQYF. Full variable domain (rest looked up from reference TRBV9 and TRBJ2-5): DSGVTQTPKHLITATGQRVTLRCSPRSGDLSVYWYQQSLDQGLQFLIQYYNGEERAKGNILERFSAQQFPDLHSELNLSSLELGDSALYFCASSVRGYRETQYFGPGTRLLVL.

The chain links TRBV2 to TRBJ1-1; TRBD1 is a possible D gene (5 bases). The germline V gene encodes CDR1 SNHLY and CDR2 FYNNEI. There are 13 residues in the CDR3. With 7 bases removed from V and 3 bases from J, the gap between germline ends came to 12 bases. CDR3 sequence (DNA): TGTGCCAGCATTTGGGGGGAATACACTGAAGCTTTCTTT. This encodes CASIWGEYTEAFF.

This clone was seen a handful of times. This rearrangement joins TRBV12-3 or TRBV12-4 to TRBJ1-2; D not certain. V lost 8 bases and J lost 3, with 13 bases in between. This CDR3 is 13 amino acids long. The DNA of the CDR3 is TGTGCCAGCGCCCCCAAACCCTACTATGGCTACACCTTC. It encodes CASAPKPYYGYTF.

This clone ranks as medium-sized. The V call is TRBV13, the J call TRBJ1-1; 9 bases are a match to TRBD1. V lost 2 bases and J lost 0; bases outside the gene matches: 10. This CDR3 region has 18 residues. Germline V gene sequence: CDR1 PRHDT, CDR2 FYEKMQ (reference sequence). CDR3 amino acids: CASSLLPWTGEMNTEAFF. Here the CDR3 DNA reads TGTGCCAGCAGCTTACTCCCCTGGACAGGGGAAATGAACACTGAAGCTTTCTTT.

This clone was observed a single time. The J gene is TRBJ2-5, the V gene TRBV12-3 or TRBV12-4; no reliable D call. This CDR3 has 12 amino acids. Trimming shortened V by 6 bases and J by 0 bases, and 5 bases separated the two germline ends. CDR3 amino acids: CASSDNQETQYF. CDR3 DNA sequence: TGTGCCAGCAGCGACAACCAAGAGACCCAGTACTTC.

The chain uses TRBV5-1 and TRBJ2-5; tentatively, D is TRBD2 (7 bases). The CDR3 has 15 residues. Deletions cut 4 bases from V and 1 base from J, with 14 bases between. Germline V gives CDR1 SGHRS, CDR2 YFSETQ. The CDR3 DNA follows: TGCGCCAGCAGCCGGGGGGCTAGCGGCCAAGAGACCCAGTACTTC. It yields the protein CASSRGASGQETQYF.

The CDR3 bases are TGTGCCAGCAGCCCCCTATTGAGCACAGATACGCAGTATTTT. This gives the protein CASSPLLSTDTQYF. This sequence joins TRBV9 and TRBJ2-3; D remains ambiguous. The germline V and J ends were trimmed by 4 bases and 0 bases, with 9 bases remaining between them. This CDR3 is 14 amino acids long. Germline CDR1 reads SGDLS; CDR2 reads YYNGEE.

The CDR3 bases are TGTGCCAGCTCAGAGCAGGACTATGGCTACACCTTC. Translation: CASSEQDYGYTF. The chain couples TRBV18 to TRBJ1-2, with unresolved D. Germline assignment: CDR1 KGHSH and CDR2 LQKENI. The CDR3 has 12 residues. Trimming cost V 5 bases and J 3 bases, with 7 bases left between them.

Here the CDR3 reads CASSLGGTKNIQYF. Written as DNA, the CDR3 is TGTGCCAGCAGCTTGGGAGGGACCAAAAACATTCAGTACTTC. V usage is TRBV5-4 and J usage is TRBJ2-4; tentatively, D is TRBD2 (5 bases). The CDR3 covers 14 residues. With 0 bases removed from V and 2 bases from J, the gap between germline ends came to 6 bases. Germline-derived CDR1 and CDR2 are SGHNT and YYREEE (reference sequence).

Comment on this clone: At one of its ends the junction is not consistent with the germline gene, which may arise from a read error. The chain recombines TRBV5-4 with TRBJ1-6; D unclear. CDR3 length equals 15 residues. Germline V gene data show CDR1 as SGHNT and CDR2 as YYREEE (reference sequence). In DNA, the CDR3 is TGTGCCAGCAGTTTGGTTGGAGTCGGCAATTCACCCCTCCACTTT. Translating it yields CASSLVGVGNSPLHF.

This clone was picked up a small number of times. This chain links TRBV27 with TRBJ1-1, with D perhaps TRBD1 (6 bases). With 7 bases removed from V and 6 bases from J, the gap between germline ends came to 21 bases. Germline V gene sequence: CDR1 MNHEY, CDR2 SMNVEV (reference sequence). The CDR3 runs 15 residues. The CDR3 DNA sequence: TGTGCCAGCAACTCGGGGGGGGCTACGATGTCTGAAGCTTTCTTT. This sequence encodes CASNSGGATMSEAFF.

V and J are TRBV6-5 and TRBJ1-3; D perhaps matches TRBD1 (6 bases). V was shortened by 7 bases and J by 0 bases, with 13 bases between the two germline ends. Per germline, CDR1 MNHEY and CDR2 SVGAGI. The CDR3 has 15 residues. The CDR3 DNA reads as TGTGCCAGCAAACAGGGTATTCTCTCTGGAAACACCATATATTTT. Its protein is CASKQGILSGNTIYF.

The chain links TRBV6-5 to TRBJ2-1; 8 positions match TRBD2. The CDR3 extends over 15 amino acids. Losses at the gene ends were 7 bases for V and 3 bases for J; bases not matched to a gene: 8. Germline assignment: CDR1 MNHEY and CDR2 SVGAGI. The CDR3 loop is CASNPSGLGYNEQFF. For the CDR3, the DNA is TGTGCCAGCAACCCCTCGGGACTAGGCTACAATGAGCAGTTCTTC.

The chain uses TRBV4-2 and TRBJ1-1; tentative D call: TRBD1 (6 bases). Looked up from germline, CDR1 is LGHNA and CDR2 is YNFKEQ. This CDR3 contains 12 residues. The V gene lost 4 bases and the J gene lost 10 bases, with 13 bases spanning the gap. The CDR3 is CASSPQGQGAFF. The CDR3 DNA reads as TGTGCCAGCAGCCCCCAGGGGCAAGGAGCTTTCTTT.